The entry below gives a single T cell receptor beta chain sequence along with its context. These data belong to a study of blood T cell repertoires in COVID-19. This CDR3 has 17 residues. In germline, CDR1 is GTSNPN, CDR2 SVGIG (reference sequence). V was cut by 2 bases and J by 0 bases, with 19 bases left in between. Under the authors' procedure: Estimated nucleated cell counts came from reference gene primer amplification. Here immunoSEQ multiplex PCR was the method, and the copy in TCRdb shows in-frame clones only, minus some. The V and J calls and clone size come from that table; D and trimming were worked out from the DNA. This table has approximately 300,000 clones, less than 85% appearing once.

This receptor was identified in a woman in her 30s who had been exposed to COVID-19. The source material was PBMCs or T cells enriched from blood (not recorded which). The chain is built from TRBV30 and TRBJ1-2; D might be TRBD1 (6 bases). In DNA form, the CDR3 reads TGTGCCTGGAGTCTTAAGGACAGCCGAAGAGCTAACTATGGCTACACCTTC. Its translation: CAWSLKDSRRANYGYTF.